The source of this T cell receptor beta chain is a study of identical twins. This clonotype came up a few times. One entry per CDR3 protein results from TCRdb running MiXCR on the 5' RACE reads. The sample records 570,000 or so distinct CDR3 sequences, approximately 9.6% being singletons. J gave up 0 bases and V 4 bases, and 12 bases lay outside the gene matches. The CDR3 runs to 20 residues. Germline V gene lookup returns CDR1 KGHSH and CDR2 LQKENI. This same sample was also part of a study on yellow fever vaccine responses in identical twins.

Sequences were obtained from PBMCs. The receptor's source is a woman aged 18-29 years in good health. The chain recombines TRBV18 with TRBJ2-1; 13 nucleotides agree with TRBD2. In DNA form, the CDR3 reads TGTGCCAGCTCACTTCCAACCGGGACTAGCGGGATAAACTCCTACAATGAGCAGTTCTTC. This encodes CASSLPTGTSGINSYNEQFF.